This TCR beta chain was identified during a study of blood T cells in healthy people across ages. Then a second PCR, running roughly 7 to 11 cycles, was carried out with a sample-barcoded 5' primer and a J-beta primer mix. All cDNA molecules were each tagged by a template-switch adaptor with 12 random nucleotides. Sequencing of every sample gave 3 million or more CDR3-containing paired-end reads. TCRdb re-derived calls from the 5' RACE reads in MiXCR, one entry per CDR3 protein. This sample has more than 650,000 distinct CDR3 sequences, with 53% found just once. Donors were healthy Caucasian individuals from Russia aged roughly 6 to 90. Each donor had 9 to 10 milliliters of peripheral blood drawn. V gave up 1 base and J gave up 10 bases, with 10 bases separating them. The CDR3 extends over 12 amino acids. Germline loops: CDR1 SGHDN, CDR2 FVKESK. This clonotype was recorded a few times.

The source is an elderly man in good health. The sequencing sample was made of blood. The chain links TRBV14 to TRBJ1-2; no reliable D call. This chain's CDR3 is CASSQVGEAYTF. The CDR3 DNA is TGTGCCAGCAGCCAAGTCGGGGAGGCCTACACCTTC.